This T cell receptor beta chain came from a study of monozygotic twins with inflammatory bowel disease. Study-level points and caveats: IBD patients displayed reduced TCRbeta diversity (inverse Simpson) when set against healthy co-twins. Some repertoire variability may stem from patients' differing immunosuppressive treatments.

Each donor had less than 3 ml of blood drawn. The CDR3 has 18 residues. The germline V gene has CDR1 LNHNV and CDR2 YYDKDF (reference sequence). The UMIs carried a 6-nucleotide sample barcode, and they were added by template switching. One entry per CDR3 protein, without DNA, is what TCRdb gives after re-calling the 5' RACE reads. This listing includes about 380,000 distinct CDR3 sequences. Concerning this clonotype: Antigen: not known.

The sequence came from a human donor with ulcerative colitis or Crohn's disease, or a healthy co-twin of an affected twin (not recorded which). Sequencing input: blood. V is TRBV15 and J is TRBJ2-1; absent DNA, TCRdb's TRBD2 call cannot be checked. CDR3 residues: CATSRDWLAGGADNEQFF.